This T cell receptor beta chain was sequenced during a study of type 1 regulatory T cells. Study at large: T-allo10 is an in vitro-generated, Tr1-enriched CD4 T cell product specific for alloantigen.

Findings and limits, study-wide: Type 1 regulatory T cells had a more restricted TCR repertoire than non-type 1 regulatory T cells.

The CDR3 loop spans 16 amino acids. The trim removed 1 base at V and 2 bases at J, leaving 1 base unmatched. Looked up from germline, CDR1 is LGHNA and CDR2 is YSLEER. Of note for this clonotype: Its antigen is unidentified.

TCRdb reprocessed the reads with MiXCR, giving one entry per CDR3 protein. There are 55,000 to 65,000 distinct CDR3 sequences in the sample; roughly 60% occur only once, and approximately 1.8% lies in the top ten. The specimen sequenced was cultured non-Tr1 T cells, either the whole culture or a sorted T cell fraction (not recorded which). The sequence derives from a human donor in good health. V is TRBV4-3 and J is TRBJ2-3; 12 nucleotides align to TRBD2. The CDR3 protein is CASSQASGRATDTQYF. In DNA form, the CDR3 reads TGCGCCAGCAGCCAAGCTAGCGGGAGGGCCACAGATACGCAGTATTTT.